This T cell receptor (beta chain) was sequenced during a study of blood T cell repertoires in COVID-19. As originally analysed: Using reference gene primer amplification, nucleated cell counts were estimated. Assay: immunoSEQ multiplex PCR; the TCRdb copy retains only in-frame clones and omits some. V and J calls and clone size are as listed in that table; D and trimming were resolved from the DNA. The repertoire holds around 310,000 clones, nearly 90% seen once, with around 1% in the top ten. A remark on this clone: An end of the junction does not agree with germline; a read error may underlie this.

This CDR3 contains 13 residues. Looked up from germline, CDR1 is SSHAT and CDR2 is FNYEAQ (reference sequence). Sequenced input: peripheral blood. The rearrangement links TRBV7-7 to TRBJ2-3, with a weak D call TRBD1 (6 bases). The receptor comes from a woman between 40 and 50 years old with COVID-19, enrolled during active disease. The CDR3 DNA is TGTGCTAGCAGCGAGGGGGTCACAGATACGCAGTATTTT. Amino acids: CASSEGVTDTQYF. Full variable domain (rest looked up from reference TRBV7-7 and TRBJ2-3): GAGVSQSPRYKVTKRGQDVTLRCDPISSHATLYWYQQALGQGPEFLTYFNYEAQPDKSGLPSDRFSAERPEGSISTLTIQRTEQRDSAMYRCASSEGVTDTQYFGPGTRLTVL.